The present entry profiles one T cell receptor (beta chain) with its context. RNA transcripts yielded amplified TCR beta CDR3 regions. The HTBI primer set was used in a first-round RT-PCR of the TCR CDR3. One entry per CDR3 protein, called by TCRdb with MiXCR from the multiplex PCR reads. The top ten clones hold about 11% of a sample with around 520,000 distinct CDR3 sequences, approximately 24% of them seen once. The sample belongs to a study of T cells in Graves' hyperthyroidism and ophthalmopathy. The CDR3 has 17 residues. V trimming: 8 bases; J trimming: 6 bases; junction bases outside the gene matches: 9. Germline CDR1 and CDR2: WNHNN and SYGVQD (reference sequence). Diagnoses were established using clinical symptoms, serum thyroxine and TRAb, thyroid ultrasound and orbital computed tomography.

This clonotype was obtained from a woman in her 30s with Graves' ophthalmopathy. The sequenced sample consisted of blood. The chain combines TRBV10-1 with TRBJ2-2; 16 nucleotides match TRBD2. The DNA for the CDR3 is TGCGCCAGCTTAGGGACTAGCGGGGGGGCTCAGGCCGGGGAGCTGTTTTTT. This translates into CASLGTSGGAQAGELFF.